This TCR beta chain is drawn from a study of shared clonotypes between healthy human individuals. Trimming removed 2 bases from V and 5 bases from J; junction bases left unmatched: 6. The CDR3 loop spans 16 amino acids. The germline gives CDR1 KGHSH, CDR2 LQKENI. Sequencing used immunoSEQ multiplex PCR; TCRdb keeps in-frame clones, though not all of them. In the table there are roughly 1,100,000 clones, 60% to 80% of which are singletons. Everyone who donated was a Caucasian adult who lived in Nashville, Tennessee. Study-wide findings and caveats: Non-shared clonotypes had lower generation probabilities than those shared by all four donors. Represented genetic and exposure-history diversity was restricted by having few donors.

This clone was counted many times. Its target is unknown. This chain connects TRBV18 to TRBJ2-7, with 13 positions matching TRBD2. The sequenced sample consisted of memory CD4+ T cells sorted from blood. Subset of the sample: CD45RA-negative fraction. The receptor comes from a young man in good health. CDR3 sequence: CASSPLVGLAGDEQYF. The CDR3 DNA follows: TGTGCCAGCTCACCATTGGTAGGACTAGCGGGAGACGAGCAGTACTTC.